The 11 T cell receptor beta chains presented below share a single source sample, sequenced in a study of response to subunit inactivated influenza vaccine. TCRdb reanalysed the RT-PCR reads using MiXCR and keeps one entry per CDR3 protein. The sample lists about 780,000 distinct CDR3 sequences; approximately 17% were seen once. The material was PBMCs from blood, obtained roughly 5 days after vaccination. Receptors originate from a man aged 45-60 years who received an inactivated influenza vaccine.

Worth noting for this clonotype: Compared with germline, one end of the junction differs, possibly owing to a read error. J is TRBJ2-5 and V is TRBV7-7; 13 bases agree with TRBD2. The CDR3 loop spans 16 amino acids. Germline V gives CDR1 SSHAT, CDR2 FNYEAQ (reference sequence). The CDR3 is CASSSGLAGVRETQYF. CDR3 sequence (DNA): TGTGCTAGCAGCTCTGGACTAGCGGGGGTTCGGGAGACCCAGTACTTC.

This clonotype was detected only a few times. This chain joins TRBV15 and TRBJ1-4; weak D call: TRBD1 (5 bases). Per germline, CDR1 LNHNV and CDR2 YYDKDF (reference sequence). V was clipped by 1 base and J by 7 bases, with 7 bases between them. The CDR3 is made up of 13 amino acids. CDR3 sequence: CATSRVDTEKLFF. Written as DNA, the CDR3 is TGTGCCACCAGCAGAGTGGACACTGAAAAACTGTTTTTT.

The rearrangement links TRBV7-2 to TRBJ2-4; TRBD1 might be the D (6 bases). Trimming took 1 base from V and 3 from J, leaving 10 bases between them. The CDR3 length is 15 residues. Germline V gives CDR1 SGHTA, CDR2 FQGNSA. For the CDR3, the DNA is TGTGCCAGCAGCTTAGGGGACACGTTCAAAAACATTCAGTACTTC. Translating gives CASSLGDTFKNIQYF.

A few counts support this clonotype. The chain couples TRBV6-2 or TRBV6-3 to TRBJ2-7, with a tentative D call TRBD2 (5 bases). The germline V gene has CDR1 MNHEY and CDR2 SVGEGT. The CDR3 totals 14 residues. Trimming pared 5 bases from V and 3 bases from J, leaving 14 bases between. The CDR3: CASSNLEGSYEQYF. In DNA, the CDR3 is TGTGCCAGCAGTAACCTCGAGGGAAGCTACGAGCAGTACTTC.

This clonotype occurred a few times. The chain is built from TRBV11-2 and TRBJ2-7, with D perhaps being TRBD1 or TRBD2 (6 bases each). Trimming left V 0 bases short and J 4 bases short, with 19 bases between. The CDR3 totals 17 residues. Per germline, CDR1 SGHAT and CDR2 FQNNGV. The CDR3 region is CASSLDFGGGGQYEQYF. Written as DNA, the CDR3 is TGTGCCAGCAGCTTAGATTTTGGAGGGGGTGGCCAGTACGAGCAGTACTTC.

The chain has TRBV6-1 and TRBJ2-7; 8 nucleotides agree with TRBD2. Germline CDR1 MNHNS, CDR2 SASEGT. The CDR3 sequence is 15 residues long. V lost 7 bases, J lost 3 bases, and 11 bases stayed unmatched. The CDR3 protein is CASNPGGGVGYEQYF. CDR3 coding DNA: TGTGCCAGCAACCCCGGGGGGGGCGTCGGCTACGAGCAGTACTTC.

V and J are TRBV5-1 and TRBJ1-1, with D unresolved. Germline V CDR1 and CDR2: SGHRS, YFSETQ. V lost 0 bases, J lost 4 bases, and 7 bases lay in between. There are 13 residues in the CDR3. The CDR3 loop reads CASSLGGVTEAFF. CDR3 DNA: TGCGCCAGCAGCTTGGGTGGGGTCACTGAAGCTTTCTTT.

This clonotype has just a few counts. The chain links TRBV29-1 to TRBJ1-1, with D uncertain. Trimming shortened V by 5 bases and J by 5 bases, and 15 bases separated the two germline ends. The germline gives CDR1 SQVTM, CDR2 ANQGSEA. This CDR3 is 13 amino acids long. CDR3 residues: CSVFRRWGTEAFF. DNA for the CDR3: TGCAGCGTTTTTCGCCGTTGGGGAACTGAAGCTTTCTTT.

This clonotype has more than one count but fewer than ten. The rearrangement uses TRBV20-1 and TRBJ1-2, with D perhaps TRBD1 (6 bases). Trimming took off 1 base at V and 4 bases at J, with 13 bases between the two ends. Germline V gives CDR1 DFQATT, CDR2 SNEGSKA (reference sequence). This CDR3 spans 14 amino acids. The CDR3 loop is CSARARGASYGYTF. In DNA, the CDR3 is TGCAGTGCTAGAGCTCGGGGGGCAAGCTATGGCTACACCTTC.

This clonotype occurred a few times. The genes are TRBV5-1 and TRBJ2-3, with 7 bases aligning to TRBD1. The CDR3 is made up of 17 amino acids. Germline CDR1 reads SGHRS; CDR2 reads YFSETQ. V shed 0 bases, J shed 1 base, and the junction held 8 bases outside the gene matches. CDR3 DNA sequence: TGCGCCAGCAGCTTGGTTTTGTACGGACAGGGCACAGATACGCAGTATTTT. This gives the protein CASSLVLYGQGTDTQYF.

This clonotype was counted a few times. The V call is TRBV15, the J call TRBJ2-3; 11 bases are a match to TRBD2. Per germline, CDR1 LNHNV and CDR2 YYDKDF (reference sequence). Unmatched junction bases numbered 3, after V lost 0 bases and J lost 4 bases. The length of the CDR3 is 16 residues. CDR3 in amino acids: CATSRDNSGGADTQYF. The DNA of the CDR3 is TGTGCCACCAGCAGAGACAATAGCGGGGGGGCAGATACGCAGTATTTT.